What follows describes a single TCR beta chain. These data belong to a study of blood T cell repertoires in COVID-19. Overall study context: Samples taken during acute and convalescent COVID-19 were collected in the United States, Italy and Spain. PBMCs, B-cell-depleted T cells, or T cells provided the cDNA or gDNA that made up the material.

Authors' processing steps: Cell counts per sample came from amplifying reference gene primers. Here immunoSEQ multiplex PCR was the method, and the copy in TCRdb shows in-frame clones only, minus some. V and J calls and clone size are given by that table; D and trimming were obtained from the DNA. Of about 54,000 clones in the sample, just over 90% are singletons; the top ten hold 6.5% to 9%. This CDR3 spans 15 amino acids. V dropped 11 bases and J dropped 3; count of bases not matched to a gene: 8. CDR1 is SNHLY and CDR2 is FYNNEI in the germline V gene. The chain couples TRBV2 to TRBJ1-6; 9 bases line up with TRBD1. The source is a woman aged 35 to 49 with active COVID-19. The sample was peripheral blood. The CDR3: CAGAGQGSYNSPLHF. The CDR3 bases are TGTGCCGGGGCGGGACAGGGAAGCTATAATTCACCCCTCCACTTT.